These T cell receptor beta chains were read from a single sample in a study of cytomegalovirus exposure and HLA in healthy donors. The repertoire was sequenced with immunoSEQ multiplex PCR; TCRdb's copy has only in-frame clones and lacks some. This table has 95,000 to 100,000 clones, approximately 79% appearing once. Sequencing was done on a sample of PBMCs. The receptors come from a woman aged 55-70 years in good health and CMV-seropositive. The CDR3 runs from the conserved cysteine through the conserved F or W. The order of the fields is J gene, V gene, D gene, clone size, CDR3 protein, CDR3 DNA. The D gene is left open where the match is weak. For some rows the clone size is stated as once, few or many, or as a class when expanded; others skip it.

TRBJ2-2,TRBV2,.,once,CASSGQDTGELFF,TGTGCCAGCAGTGGACAGGACACCGGGGAGCTGTTTTTT
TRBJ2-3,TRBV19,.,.,CASSVGILYVVTDTQYF,TGTGCCAGTAGCGTCGGGATCCTGTACGTGGTCACAGATACGCAGTATTTT
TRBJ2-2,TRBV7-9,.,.,CASSFLQGPAGELFF,TGTGCCAGCAGCTTTTTACAGGGTCCGGCCGGGGAGCTGTTTTTT
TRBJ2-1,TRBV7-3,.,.,CASSRQGGYNEQFF,TGTGCCAGCAGCCGCCAGGGCGGATACAATGAGCAGTTCTTC
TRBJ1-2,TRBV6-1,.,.,CASSEAAVYGYTF,TGTGCCAGCAGTGAAGCGGCAGTCTATGGCTACACCTTC
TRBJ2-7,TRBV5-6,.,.,CASSGWAGVEQYF,TGTGCCAGCAGCGGCTGGGCCGGCGTCGAGCAGTACTTC
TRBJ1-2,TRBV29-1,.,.,CSVFDSVNYGYTF,TGCAGCGTTTTCGACAGCGTAAACTATGGCTACACCTTC
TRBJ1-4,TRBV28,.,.,CASSLPNEKLFF,TGTGCCAGCAGTTTACCGAATGAAAAACTGTTTTTT
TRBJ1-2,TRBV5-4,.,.,CASSLGQARTNYGYTF,TGTGCCAGCAGCTTGGGTCAGGCCAGAACTAACTATGGCTACACCTTC
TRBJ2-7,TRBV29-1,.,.,CSVALRLTYEQYF,TGCAGCGTTGCGCTCAGGCTGACCTACGAGCAGTACTTC
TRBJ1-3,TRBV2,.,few,CASRWKPGYSGNTIYF,TGTGCCAGCAGATGGAAACCAGGGTACTCTGGAAACACCATATATTTT
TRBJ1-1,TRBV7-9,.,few,CASSLNRALVANTEAFF,TGTGCCAGCAGCTTAAACAGGGCCCTGGTTGCGAACACTGAAGCTTTCTTT
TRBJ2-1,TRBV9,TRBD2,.,CASSVVGRAGNEQFF,TGTGCCAGCAGCGTAGTAGGGAGGGCCGGCAATGAGCAGTTCTTC
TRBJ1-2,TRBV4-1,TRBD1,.,CASSQEDRVGYTF,TGCGCCAGCAGCCAAGAGGACAGGGTCGGCTACACCTTC
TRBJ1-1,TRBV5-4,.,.,CASSSVQGMNTEAFF,TGTGCCAGCAGCTCCGTCCAGGGGATGAACACTGAAGCTTTCTTT
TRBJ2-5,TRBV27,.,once,CASSQNSGTPSGEQYF,TGTGCCAGCAGTCAAAACTCCGGGACCCCCTCGGGGGAGCAGTACTTC
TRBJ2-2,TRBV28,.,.,CASSTGHLNTGELFF,TGTGCCAGCAGTACGGGACACCTGAACACCGGGGAGCTGTTTTTT
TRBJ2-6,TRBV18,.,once,CASSRRQAGSGANVLTF,TGTGCCAGCTCGAGACGACAGGCAGGCTCTGGGGCCAACGTCCTGACTTTC
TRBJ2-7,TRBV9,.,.,CASGQGGGGKQYF,TGTGCCAGCGGACAAGGGGGGGGAGGGAAGCAGTACTTC
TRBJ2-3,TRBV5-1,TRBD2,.,CASSFLGLAGPTDTQYF,TGCGCCAGCAGCTTCCTGGGACTAGCGGGGCCCACAGATACGCAGTATTTT
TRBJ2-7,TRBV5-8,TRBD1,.,CASSPRDSGEQYF,TGTGCCAGCAGCCCCCGGGACAGCGGCGAGCAGTACTTC
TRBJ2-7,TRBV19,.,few,CASSTHRALNEQYF,TGTGCCAGTAGTACACACAGGGCGTTGAACGAGCAGTACTTC
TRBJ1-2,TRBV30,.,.,CAWSSLRAPNYGYTF,TGTGCCTGGAGTTCATTGCGGGCCCCTAACTATGGCTACACCTTC
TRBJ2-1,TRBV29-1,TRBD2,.,CSGGTSFYNEQFF,TGCAGCGGCGGGACTAGCTTCTACAATGAGCAGTTCTTC
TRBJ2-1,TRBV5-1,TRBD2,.,CASSSLAGADNEQFF,TGCGCCAGCAGCTCACTAGCGGGAGCTGACAATGAGCAGTTCTTC
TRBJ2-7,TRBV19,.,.,CASGTGPYEQYF,TGTGCCAGCGGTACAGGGCCGTACGAGCAGTACTTC
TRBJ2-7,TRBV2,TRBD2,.,CASSEGRLAGGHEQYF,TGTGCCAGCAGTGAAGGGAGACTAGCGGGAGGACACGAGCAGTACTTC
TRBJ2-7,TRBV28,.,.,CASTLDRASADEQYF,TGTGCCAGCACCCTAGATCGGGCTAGCGCCGACGAGCAGTACTTC
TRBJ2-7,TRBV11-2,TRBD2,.,CASSRTSRPYEQYF,TGTGCCAGCAGCCGGACTAGCAGACCCTACGAGCAGTACTTC
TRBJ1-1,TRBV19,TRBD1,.,CASTTGVEVNTEAFF,TGTGCCAGTACTACAGGGGTTGAGGTGAACACTGAAGCTTTCTTT
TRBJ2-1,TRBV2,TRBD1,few,CASHSGQGIDEQFF,TGTGCCAGTCACTCGGGACAGGGTATCGATGAGCAGTTCTTC
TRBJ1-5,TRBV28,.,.,CASSSPEGDGQPQHF,TGTGCCAGCAGTTCACCCGAGGGGGATGGTCAGCCCCAGCATTTT
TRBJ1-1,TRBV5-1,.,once,CASSSGRTGSNTEAFF,TGCGCCAGCAGCTCAGGACGAACAGGGTCAAACACTGAAGCTTTCTTT
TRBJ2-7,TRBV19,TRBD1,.,CASSSRDRDEIGLYEQYF,TGTGCCAGTAGTTCTCGGGACAGGGACGAGATCGGTCTCTACGAGCAGTACTTC
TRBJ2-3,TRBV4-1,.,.,CASSPGGNADTQYF,TGCGCCAGCAGCCCCGGAGGTAACGCGGATACGCAGTATTTT
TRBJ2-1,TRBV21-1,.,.,CASSTDRTGRPYNEQFF,TGTGCCAGCAGCACCGACCGGACAGGCCGGCCTTACAATGAGCAGTTCTTC
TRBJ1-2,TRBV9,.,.,CASSVGNPGVDGYTF,TGTGCCAGCAGCGTAGGTAACCCTGGAGTGGATGGCTACACCTTC
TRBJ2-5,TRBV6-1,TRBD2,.,CAAGTSTRTEQYF,TGTGCCGCAGGGACTAGCACCCGTACGGAGCAGTACTTC